This T cell receptor beta chain was identified in a study of OX40 agonist ivuxolimab in advanced cancers. Broadly, across the study: Ivuxolimab was a fully human IgG2 agonistic monoclonal antibody targeting the costimulatory receptor OX40 (CD134). Intravenous ivuxolimab was administered to patients every 2 weeks at six dose levels: 0.01, 0.1, 0.3, 1.5, 3 and 10 mg/kg. The point of sequencing TCRbeta in the periphery was to test whether ivuxolimab changed TCR sequence diversity and drove clonal T-cell expansion. The monotherapy dose-escalation portion (N of about 49 patients) of the phase I ivuxolimab trial is reported in the paper. In the dose-escalation cohort, roughly 80% of patients were male, and the mean age was approximately 64 years, with a range of about 20 to 79. Partial responses occurred in three dose-escalation patients, of whom one had hepatocellular carcinoma and two had cutaneous melanoma. Among the 50 to 55 dose-escalation patients, some 19 had hepatocellular carcinoma, around 15 melanoma, 9 renal cell carcinoma and 9 head and neck cancer. Prior anti-PD-1, anti-PD-L1 or anti-CTLA-4 therapy was permitted, and 30% to 45% of dose-escalation patients had received checkpoint inhibitors. The paper's findings and limits, for the study overall: In the 0.1-3.0 mg/kg groups, partial responders were among the patients with the lowest normalized peripheral clonal expansion, particularly in CD8+ T cells. Low levels of normalized T-cell clonal expansion were also seen in some patients who did not respond. Clonal expansion of both CD4+ and CD8+ blood T cells was observed from baseline to week 6 at doses 0.1 to 3.0 mg/kg. After ivuxolimab, CD8+ T cells had more expanded clones than CD4+ T cells on average. The antigen specificity of the clonally expanded peripheral T cells was not determined.

From a lookup of the germline V gene (reference sequence), CDR1 and CDR2 are LNHNV and YYDKDF. From the cysteine through the phenylalanine, the CDR3 covers 14 amino acids. Only the CDR3 region is kept as DNA, spanning 42 bases read in frame from base 1. V is clipped by 5 bases and J by 3 bases, and the sequence between their germline boundaries is 11 bases long. This clone turned up a few times. Its antigen is currently not known. No much larger clonotype is one base removed from it; base qualities were not supplied. The trial excluded patients who had a history of autoimmune disease or were on systemic immunosuppression. Peripheral blood for TCR sequencing was collected from all dose cohorts at baseline, on cycle 4 day 1, and on cycle 7 day 1. Samples were obtained from an open-label, multicenter, first-in-human phase I dose-escalation trial of ivuxolimab. Adults with locally advanced or metastatic head and neck squamous cell, hepatocellular, melanoma or renal cell carcinoma were enrolled in the trial. Before TCR sequencing, CD4+ and CD8+ T cells were separately sorted from peripheral blood.

For sequencing of the TCRbeta CDR3 region, genomic DNA was extracted from the sorted cells. TCRbeta CDR3 regions were sequenced using the immunoSEQ Assay. The clones in this table, taken by TCRdb from immuneACCESS, are in-frame only. Not every clone is retained; where verified, under half of the shortfall comes from an unresolved V gene, and the cause of the rest is unknown. In this sample the table shows about 94,000 clones, around 90% of which occur a single time. Clones ranked in the top ten supply 0.31% of the sample. This sequence was found in an adult with an advanced solid tumor such as melanoma, head and neck, liver or kidney cancer. The chain is encoded by TRBV15 joined to TRBJ2-1; D gene: possibly TRBD2, on 6 matching bases. This sample comprised CD4+ or CD8+ T cells sorted from blood, obtained in a trial of the OX40 agonist ivuxolimab. The CDR3 protein is CATSRRGVYNEQFF. In nucleotide form, the sequence is TGTGCCACCAGCCGGCGGGGAGTCTACAATGAGCAGTTCTTC. This CDR3, with the reference TRBV15 and TRBJ2-1 proteins standing in past its ends, gives the full variable domain DAMVIQNPRYQVTQFGKPVTLSCSQTLNHNVMYWYQQKSSQAPKLLFHYYDKDFNNEADTPDNFQSRRPNTSFCFLDIRSPGLGDTAMYLCATSRRGVYNEQFFGPGTRLTVL.